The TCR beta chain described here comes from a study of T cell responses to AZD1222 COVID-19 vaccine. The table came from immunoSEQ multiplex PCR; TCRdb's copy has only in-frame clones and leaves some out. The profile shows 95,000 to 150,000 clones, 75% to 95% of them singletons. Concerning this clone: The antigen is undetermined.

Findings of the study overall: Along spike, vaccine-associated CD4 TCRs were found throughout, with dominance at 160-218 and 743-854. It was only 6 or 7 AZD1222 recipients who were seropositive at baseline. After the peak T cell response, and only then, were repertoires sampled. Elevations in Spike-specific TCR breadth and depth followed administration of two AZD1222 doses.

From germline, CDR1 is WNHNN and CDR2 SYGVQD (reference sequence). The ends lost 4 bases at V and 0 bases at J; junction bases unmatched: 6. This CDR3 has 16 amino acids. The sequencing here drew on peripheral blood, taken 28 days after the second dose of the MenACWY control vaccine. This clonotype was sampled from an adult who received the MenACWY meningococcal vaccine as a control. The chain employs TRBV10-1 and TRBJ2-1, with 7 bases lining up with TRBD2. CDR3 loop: CASSVSRGVSYNEQFF. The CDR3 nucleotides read TGCGCCAGCAGTGTATCTCGGGGGGTCTCCTACAATGAGCAGTTCTTC.